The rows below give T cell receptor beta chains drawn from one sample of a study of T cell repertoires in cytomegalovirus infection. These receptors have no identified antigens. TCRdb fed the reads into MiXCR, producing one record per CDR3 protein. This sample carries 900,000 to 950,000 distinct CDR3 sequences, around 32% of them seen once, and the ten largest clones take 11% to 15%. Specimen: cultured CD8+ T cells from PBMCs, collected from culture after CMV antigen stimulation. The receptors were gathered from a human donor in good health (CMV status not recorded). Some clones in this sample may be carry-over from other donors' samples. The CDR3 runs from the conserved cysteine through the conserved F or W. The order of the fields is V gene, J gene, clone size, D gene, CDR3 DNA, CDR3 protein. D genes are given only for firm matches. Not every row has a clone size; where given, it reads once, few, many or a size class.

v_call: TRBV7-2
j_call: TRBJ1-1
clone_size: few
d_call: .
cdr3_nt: TGTGCCAGCAGCTTAGCTGCGACAGCCTTTCTCGGAGCTTTCTTT
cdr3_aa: CASSLAATAFLGAFF

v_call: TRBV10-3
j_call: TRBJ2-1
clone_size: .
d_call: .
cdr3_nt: TGTGCCATCAGTGAGTTTAGTGAGCAGTTCTTC
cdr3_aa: CAISEFSEQFF

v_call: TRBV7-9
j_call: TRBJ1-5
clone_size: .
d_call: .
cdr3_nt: TGTGCCAGCAGCTCTGAGAAGAGCAATCAGCCCCAGCATTTT
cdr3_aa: CASSSEKSNQPQHF

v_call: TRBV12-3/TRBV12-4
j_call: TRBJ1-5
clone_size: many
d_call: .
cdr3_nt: TGTGCCAGCAGTCCCCCGAGTGCGGGGGAGAATCAGCCCCAGCATTTT
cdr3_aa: CASSPPSAGENQPQHF

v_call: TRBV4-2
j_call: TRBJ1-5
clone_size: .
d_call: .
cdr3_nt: TGTGCCAGCAGCCAAGATTGGGGGGCAGGTCAGCCCCAGCATTTT
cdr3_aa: CASSQDWGAGQPQHF

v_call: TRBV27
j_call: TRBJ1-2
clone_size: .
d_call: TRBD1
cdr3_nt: TGTGCCAGCAGTTACGGGACAGGAGAACCACGCTACACCTTC
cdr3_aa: CASSYGTGEPRYTF

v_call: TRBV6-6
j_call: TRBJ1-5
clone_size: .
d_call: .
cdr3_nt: TGTGCCAGCAGTTACGTGGGGTATCAGCCCCAGCATTTT
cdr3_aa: CASSYVGYQPQHF

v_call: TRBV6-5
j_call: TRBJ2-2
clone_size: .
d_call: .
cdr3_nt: TGTGCCAGCAGCCCCAAGAGGGGGAGCACCGGGGAGCTGTTTTTT
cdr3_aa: CASSPKRGSTGELFF

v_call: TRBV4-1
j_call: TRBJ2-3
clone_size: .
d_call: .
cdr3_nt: TGCGCCAGCAGCCAAGACCCCCCGGGTGGAGATACGCAGTATTTT
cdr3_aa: CASSQDPPGGDTQYF

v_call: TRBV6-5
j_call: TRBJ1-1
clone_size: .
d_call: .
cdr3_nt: TGTGCCAGCAGTACCCAGTGGGAGATGAACACTGAAGCTTTCTTT
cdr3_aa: CASSTQWEMNTEAFF

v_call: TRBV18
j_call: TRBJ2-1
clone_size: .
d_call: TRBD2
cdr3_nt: TGTGCCAGCTCACCCAGACCCGGGGGGGCCGATACCAATGAGCAGTTCTTC
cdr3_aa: CASSPRPGGADTNEQFF

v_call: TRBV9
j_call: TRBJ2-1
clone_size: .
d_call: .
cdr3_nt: TGTGCCAGCAGCGGGTGGGGGGACAATGAGCAGTTCTTC
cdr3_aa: CASSGWGDNEQFF

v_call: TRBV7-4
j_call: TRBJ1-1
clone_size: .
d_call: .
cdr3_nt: TGTGCCAGCAGCTTAGCGGGGGGGATCGACGCTTTCTTT
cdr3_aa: CASSLAGGIDAFF

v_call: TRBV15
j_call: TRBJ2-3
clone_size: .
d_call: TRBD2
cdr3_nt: TGTGCCACCAGCAGATTGACTAGCGGGGCGGACACAGATACGCAGTATTTT
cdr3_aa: CATSRLTSGADTDTQYF

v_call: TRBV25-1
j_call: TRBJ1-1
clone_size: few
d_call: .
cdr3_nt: TGTGCCAGCAGTGAATCAGCCGGCAGGACATACACTGAAGCTTTCTTT
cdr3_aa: CASSESAGRTYTEAFF

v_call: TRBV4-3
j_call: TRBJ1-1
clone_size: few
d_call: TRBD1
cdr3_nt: TGCGCCAGCAGCCGAGGGGGACAGTTGAACACTGAAGCTTTCTTT
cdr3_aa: CASSRGGQLNTEAFF

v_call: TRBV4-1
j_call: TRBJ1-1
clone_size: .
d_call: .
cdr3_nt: TGCGCCAGCAGCCTCGCCGGGCCGGGGACTGAAGCTTTCTTT
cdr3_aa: CASSLAGPGTEAFF

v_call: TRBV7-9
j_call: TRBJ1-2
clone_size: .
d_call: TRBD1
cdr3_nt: TGTGCCAGCAGCTTAGCCGGACAGGGGGATTTCTATGGCTACACCTTC
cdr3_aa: CASSLAGQGDFYGYTF

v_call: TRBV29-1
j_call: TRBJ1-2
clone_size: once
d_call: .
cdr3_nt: TGCAGCGCCCCTGGACGGAACTATGGCTACACCTTC
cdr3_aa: CSAPGRNYGYTF

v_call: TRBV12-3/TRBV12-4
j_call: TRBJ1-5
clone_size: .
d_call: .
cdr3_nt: TGTGCCAGCAGTTTACAGGGGATGGGCAATCAGCCCCAGCATTTT
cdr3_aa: CASSLQGMGNQPQHF

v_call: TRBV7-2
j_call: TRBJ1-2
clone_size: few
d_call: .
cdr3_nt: TGTGCCAGCACCTTTCAGGTTAACTATGGCTACACCTTC
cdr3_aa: CASTFQVNYGYTF

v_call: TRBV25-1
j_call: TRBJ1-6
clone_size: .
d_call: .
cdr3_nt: TGTGCCAGCAGTGAAAAAGACCGACGATTCTATAATTCACCCCTCCACTTT
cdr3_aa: CASSEKDRRFYNSPLHF

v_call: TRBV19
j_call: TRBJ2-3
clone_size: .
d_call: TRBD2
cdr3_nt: TGTGCCAGTAGTCCTATAACCGCTAGCGGGGGGGCTTTTGCTACAGATACGCAGTATTTT
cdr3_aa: CASSPITASGGAFATDTQYF

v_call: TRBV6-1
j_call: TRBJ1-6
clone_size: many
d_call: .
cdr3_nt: TGTGCCAGCAGGGAGACTCTCGATAATTCACCCCTCCACTTT
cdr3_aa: CASRETLDNSPLHF

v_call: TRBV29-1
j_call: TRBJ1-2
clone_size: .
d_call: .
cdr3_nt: TGCAGCGTTGATTCCACAGGTGGCTACACCTTC
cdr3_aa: CSVDSTGGYTF

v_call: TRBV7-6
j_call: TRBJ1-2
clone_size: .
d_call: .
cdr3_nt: TGTGCCAGCAGCCTAAGTGGTGGGGTTGGCTACACCTTC
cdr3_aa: CASSLSGGVGYTF

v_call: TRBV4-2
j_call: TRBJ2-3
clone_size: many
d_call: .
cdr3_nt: TGTGCCAGCAGCCCTAGGGAGACCTCCACAGATACGCAGTATTTT
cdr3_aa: CASSPRETSTDTQYF

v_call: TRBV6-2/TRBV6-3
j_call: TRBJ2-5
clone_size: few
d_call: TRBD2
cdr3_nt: TGTGCCAGCAGTTACTCGGGAGCGGGGGTCCAAGAGACCCAGTACTTC
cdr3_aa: CASSYSGAGVQETQYF

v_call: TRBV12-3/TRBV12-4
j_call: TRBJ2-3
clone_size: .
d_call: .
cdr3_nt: TGTGCCAGCAGTTTATCCCCGACAGATACGCAGTATTTT
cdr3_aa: CASSLSPTDTQYF

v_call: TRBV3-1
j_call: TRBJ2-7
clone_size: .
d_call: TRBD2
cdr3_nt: TGTGCCAGCAGCCAAGGGTCGGGGGGAACCTACGAGCAGTACTTC
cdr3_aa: CASSQGSGGTYEQYF

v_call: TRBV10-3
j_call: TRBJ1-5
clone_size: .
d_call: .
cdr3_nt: TGTGCCATCAGTGAGTCCCGGGACTGGTATCAGCCCCAGCATTTT
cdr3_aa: CAISESRDWYQPQHF